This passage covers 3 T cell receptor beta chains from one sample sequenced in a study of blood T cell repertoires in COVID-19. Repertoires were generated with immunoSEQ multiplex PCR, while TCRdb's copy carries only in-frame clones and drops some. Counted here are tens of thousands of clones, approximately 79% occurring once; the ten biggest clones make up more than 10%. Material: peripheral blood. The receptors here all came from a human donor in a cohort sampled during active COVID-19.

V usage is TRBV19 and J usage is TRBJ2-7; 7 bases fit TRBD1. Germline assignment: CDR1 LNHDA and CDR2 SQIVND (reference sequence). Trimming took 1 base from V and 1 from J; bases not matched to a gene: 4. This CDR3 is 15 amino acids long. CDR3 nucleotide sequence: TGTGCCAGTAGTATAGTATCAGGGGGTTCCTACGAGCAGTACTTC. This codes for CASSIVSGGSYEQYF.

The CDR3 loop reads CASSFSQNQPQHF. CDR3 nucleotide sequence: TGTGCCAGCAGTTTCTCCCAGAATCAGCCCCAGCATTTT. The chain has TRBV27 and TRBJ1-5; no reliable D call. V was pared by 3 bases and J by 4 bases, with 7 bases between. Germline CDR1 reads MNHEY; CDR2 reads SMNVEV (reference sequence). The CDR3 totals 13 residues.

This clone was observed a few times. CDR3: CASSLVAPNQPQHF. The CDR3 nucleotides are TGTGCCAGCAGCTTAGTGGCCCCAAATCAGCCCCAGCATTTT. The rearrangement links TRBV7-8 to TRBJ1-5; D remains ambiguous. The CDR3 covers 14 residues. Trimming left V 1 base short and J 4 bases short, with 8 bases between. Germline CDR1 and CDR2: SGHVS and FQNEAQ.